The next 15 T cell receptor beta chains were all read from a single sample in a study of chemoradiotherapy in HPV16-positive cancers. Sequencing was performed with immunoSEQ multiplex PCR; in TCRdb, only in-frame clones are kept and a portion is missing. The sample includes around 1,500 clones, about 80% of them seen just once. The sample here was tumor tissue, taken from a patient who underwent chemoradiotherapy. The origin of the receptors is a human donor with HPV-associated anogenital cancer.

J is TRBJ2-2 and V is TRBV6-7; D not certain. TRBV6-7 is labeled an ORF, and its function is uncertain. Trimming removed 4 bases from V and 0 bases from J, with 6 bases in between. This CDR3 comprises 14 residues. In DNA form, the CDR3 reads TGTGCCAGCAGTTCGACACCGAACACCGGGGAGCTGTTTTTT. It translates to CASSSTPNTGELFF.

The V call is TRBV27, the J call TRBJ1-3; D unclear. Trimming took 7 bases from V and 4 from J, leaving 5 bases between them. Germline-derived CDR1 and CDR2 are MNHEY and SMNVEV (reference sequence). CDR3 length: 11 residues. Written as DNA, the CDR3 is TGTGCCAGCATGGTAGGAAACACCATATATTTT. Translating gives CASMVGNTIYF.

This clone turned up a few times. CDR3 coding DNA: TGCAGCTCCCCTTCCCCGCGGGAGGGCCGAGAGACCCAGTACTTC. This codes for CSSPSPREGRETQYF. The rearrangement uses TRBV29-1 and TRBJ2-5; 9 positions agree with TRBD2. Unmatched junction bases numbered 14, after V lost 8 bases and J lost 4 bases. The germline CDR1 and CDR2 sequences are SQVTM and ANQGSEA. The CDR3 sequence is 15 residues long. Looking up the rest from reference TRBV29-1 and TRBJ2-5 gives the full variable domain: SAVISQKPSRDICQRGTSLTIQCQVDSQVTMMFWYRQQPGQSLTLIATANQGSEATYESGFVIDKFPISRPNLTFSTLTVSNMSPEDSSIYLCSSPSPREGRETQYFGPGTRLLVL.

This clone has only one observation. The chain has TRBV19 and TRBJ2-3; 8 nucleotides line up with TRBD1. V dropped 10 bases and J dropped 6; count of bases not matched to a gene: 15. This CDR3 is built from 15 residues. Per the germline V gene, CDR1 is LNHDA and CDR2 is SQIVND (reference sequence). The CDR3 reads CAIPDQGASADTQYF. Written as DNA, the CDR3 is TGTGCCATCCCCGACCAGGGGGCTTCGGCGGATACGCAGTATTTT.

The chain couples TRBV19 to TRBJ1-1; 12 positions match TRBD1. The germline V gene has CDR1 LNHDA and CDR2 SQIVND (reference sequence). The CDR3 is 17 residues long. The V gene end was trimmed by 4 bases and the J gene end by 5 bases; junction bases not matched to a gene: 11. The CDR3 sequence is CASSSIPGDRGRTEAFF. Here the CDR3 DNA reads TGTGCCAGTAGTAGCATACCCGGGGACAGGGGGCGAACTGAAGCTTTCTTT. The full variable domain, its missing parts supplied by reference TRBV19 and TRBJ1-1, is DGGITQSPKYLFRKEGQNVTLSCEQNLNHDAMYWYRQDPGQGLRLIYYSQIVNDFQKGDIAEGYSVSREKKESFPLTVTSAQKNPTAFYLCASSSIPGDRGRTEAFFGQGTRLTVV.

The chain has TRBV7-8 and TRBJ1-3; D remains ambiguous. Trimming left V 2 bases short and J 7 bases short, with 9 bases between. The germline gives CDR1 SGHVS, CDR2 FQNEAQ. This CDR3 comprises 13 residues. CDR3 nucleotides: TGTGCCAGCAGCTTATCCTATCCGAACACCATATATTTT. Encoded protein: CASSLSYPNTIYF.

The CDR3 loop reads CASSYDGVGATFF. The CDR3 DNA sequence: TGTGCCAGCAGTTACGATGGGGTAGGGGCAACTTTCTTT. The J gene is TRBJ1-1, the V gene TRBV6-5; tentatively, D is TRBD1 (5 bases). With 2 bases removed from V and 12 bases from J, the gap between germline ends came to 16 bases. Germline assignment: CDR1 MNHEY and CDR2 SVGAGI. CDR3 length: 13 amino acids.

Only one count was recorded for this clone. This rearrangement joins TRBV28 to TRBJ1-6; D is perhaps TRBD1 (5 bases). This CDR3 has 14 residues. The ends were cut back, 6 bases at V and 7 bases at J, with 13 bases in the middle. Per the germline V gene, CDR1 is MDHEN and CDR2 is SYDVKM. The CDR3 sequence: CASSQGSKNSPLHF. CDR3 bases: TGTGCCAGCAGCCAGGGATCGAAGAATTCACCCCTCCACTTT.

J is TRBJ1-5 and V is TRBV6-5, with D tentatively TRBD1 (5 bases). The V end was cut by 5 bases, the J end by 6 bases, with 11 bases between. Looked up from germline, CDR1 is MNHEY and CDR2 is SVGAGI. The CDR3 covers 13 residues. DNA for the CDR3: TGTGCCAGCAGTAGCAGGGTCGGTCAGCCCCAGCATTTT. Translation gives CASSSRVGQPQHF.

The V and J genes are TRBV23-1 and TRBJ1-5, with D possibly matching TRBD1 (5 bases). TRBV23-1 is filed as an ORF, its function uncertain. This CDR3 is 15 amino acids long. Between the trimmed V and J ends, which lost 8 bases and 1 base, there was a span of 15 bases. CDR3 region: CASRRRGESNQPQHF. For the CDR3, the DNA is TGCGCCAGCCGCCGAAGAGGGGAGAGCAATCAGCCCCAGCATTTT.

The CDR3 nucleotides read TGCGCCAGCAGTGGACCTAGCGAGTCCTACGAGCAGTACTTC. It codes for CASSGPSESYEQYF. The rearrangement links TRBV5-1 to TRBJ2-7; D might be TRBD2 (6 bases). Per the germline V gene, CDR1 is SGHRS and CDR2 is YFSETQ. This CDR3 comprises 14 residues. With 5 bases removed from V and 1 base from J, the gap between germline ends came to 13 bases.

The rearrangement links TRBV19 to TRBJ2-3, with 9 bases fitting TRBD2. Germline loops: CDR1 LNHDA, CDR2 SQIVND (reference sequence). With 3 bases clipped from V and 5 bases from J, the junction kept 6 bases outside the gene matches. The CDR3 length is 15 residues. The CDR3 loop is CASSIGAGGGDTQYF. The CDR3 bases are TGTGCCAGTAGTATTGGGGCGGGAGGGGGAGATACGCAGTATTTT.

The V call is TRBV6-1, the J call TRBJ2-3; the match to TRBD2 covers 13 bases. The CDR3 is made up of 19 amino acids. CDR1 is MNHNS, CDR2 SASEGT, per germline. V lost 2 bases and J lost 0; bases outside the gene matches: 8. CDR3 loop: CASSETPGLAGYSTDTQYF. CDR3 sequence (DNA): TGTGCCAGCAGTGAAACCCCGGGACTAGCGGGGTATAGCACAGATACGCAGTATTTT.

The V gene is TRBV15, the J gene TRBJ2-2; perhaps D is TRBD1 or TRBD2 (5 bases each). There are 15 residues in the CDR3. V was pared by 5 bases and J by 5 bases, with 15 bases between. Looked up from germline, CDR1 is LNHNV and CDR2 is YYDKDF (reference sequence). The CDR3 DNA sequence: TGTGCCACCAGCTGGACGGGGACCGTAACCGGGGAGCTGTTTTTT. It encodes CATSWTGTVTGELFF.

Details on this clone: The junction and the germline gene differ at one end; a read error may be behind it. This chain joins TRBV27 and TRBJ2-1; tentative D call: TRBD2 (6 bases). This CDR3 comprises 13 residues. The germline CDR1 and CDR2 sequences are MNHEY and SMNVEV (reference sequence). CDR3 amino acids: CASSPSFSGVKLF. The CDR3 nucleotides read TGTGCCAGCAGTCCCTCCTTCTCGGGGGTAAAGCTCTTC.